Shown below are 9 T cell receptor beta chains from a single sample sequenced in a study of shared clonotypes between healthy human individuals. The repertoire was sequenced with immunoSEQ multiplex PCR; TCRdb's copy has only in-frame clones and lacks some. This repertoire shows 2 million to 3 million clones, just over 90% found once; its top ten account for under 0.15%. Sequenced: naive CD4+ T cells sorted from blood. Subset defined: CD45RA+ positively selected. Receptors originate from a man younger than 35 in good health.

The genes are TRBV7-3 and TRBJ2-5; D may be TRBD2 (6 bases). CDR1 is SGHTA and CDR2 is FQGTGA in the germline V gene. Trimming shortened V by 5 bases and J by 2 bases, and 15 bases separated the two germline ends. The CDR3 has 15 residues. The CDR3 spells CASSRGGGGQETQYF. The DNA for the CDR3 is TGTGCCAGCAGCCGAGGTGGTGGGGGGCAAGAGACCCAGTACTTC.

The gene calls are TRBV18 and TRBJ2-3, with D possibly TRBD2 on 6 matching bases. The V end lost 4 bases, the J end lost 10 bases, and 15 bases lay between the germline ends. The CDR3 covers 13 residues. The germline gives CDR1 KGHSH, CDR2 LQKENI. The CDR3 bases are TGTGCCAGCTCACTGGGGACTCAGGAGGCGCAGTATTTT. Its protein is CASSLGTQEAQYF.

This rearrangement joins TRBV6-1 to TRBJ1-2; tentatively, D is TRBD1 (5 bases). Trimming left V 6 bases short and J 5 bases short, with 16 bases between. This CDR3 region has 14 residues. The germline V gene has CDR1 MNHNS and CDR2 SASEGT. The CDR3 loop reads CASSSGTGSYGYTF. Written as DNA, the CDR3 is TGTGCCAGCAGCAGTGGGACGGGGAGTTATGGCTACACCTTC.

This clone was counted a single time. V and J are TRBV19 and TRBJ2-7; 7 positions match TRBD2. The CDR3 spans 14 residues. With 4 bases clipped from V and 0 bases from J, the junction kept 3 bases outside the gene matches. Germline values: CDR1 LNHDA, CDR2 SQIVND (reference sequence). CDR3 nucleotide sequence: TGTGCCAGTAGTAAGGCTAGCGGCTCCTACGAGCAGTACTTC. Its protein product is CASSKASGSYEQYF. The full variable domain, completed using reference TRBV19 and TRBJ2-7, is DGGITQSPKYLFRKEGQNVTLSCEQNLNHDAMYWYRQDPGQGLRLIYYSQIVNDFQKGDIAEGYSVSREKKESFPLTVTSAQKNPTAFYLCASSKASGSYEQYFGPGTRLTVT.

Notes on this clone: This sample also contains other DNA sequences that code for the same CDR3. The chain joins TRBV5-4 to TRBJ2-3, with 7 bases that match TRBD2. CDR3 length: 14 amino acids. V trimming: 3 bases; J trimming: 6 bases; junction bases outside the gene matches: 7. Germline values: CDR1 SGHNT, CDR2 YYREEE (reference sequence). CDR3 DNA: TGTGCCAGCAGCTCCGGGCTAGCGGTGGATACGCAGTATTTT. Translated, it gives CASSSGLAVDTQYF.

The CDR3 here is CASRGQAGYGYTF. In DNA form, the CDR3 reads TGTGCCAGCAGGGGACAGGCCGGCTATGGCTACACCTTC. This sequence joins TRBV7-9 and TRBJ1-2; 8 bases are shared with TRBD1. Germline trimming cut 6 bases from V and 4 bases from J; bases unmatched to any gene: 4. The CDR3 is 13 amino acids. Germline CDR1 is SEHNR and CDR2 is FQNEAQ (reference sequence).

This clone occurred a few times. One junction end does not reproduce the germline sequence, and a read error may be involved. The genes are TRBV11-3 and TRBJ1-5, with 7 bases fitting TRBD1. CDR3 length: 14 residues. Germline V gene data show CDR1 as SGHNT and CDR2 as YENEEA. The CDR3 region is CASSLGQGDQPQHF. For the CDR3, the DNA is TGTGCCAGCAGTTTAGGCCAGGGGGATCAGCCCCAGCATTTT.

This sequence joins TRBV6-1 and TRBJ1-1, with a weak D call TRBD1 (5 bases). The CDR3 spans 15 residues. Per germline, CDR1 MNHNS and CDR2 SASEGT. V lost 1 base to trimming and J lost 6 bases, with 15 bases between them. In DNA form, the CDR3 reads TGTGCCAGCAGTGAAGTTGCAGGGCAATATGCTGAAGCTTTCTTT. Protein product: CASSEVAGQYAEAFF.

Note on this clone: Other DNA sequences within the sample encode an identical CDR3. The chain couples TRBV19 to TRBJ2-2, with D unclear. The CDR3 length is 13 residues. V was trimmed by 5 bases and J by 1 base, leaving 5 bases between them. Germline loops: CDR1 LNHDA, CDR2 SQIVND (reference sequence). The CDR3 sequence is CASSVQNTGELFF. CDR3 in DNA: TGTGCCAGTAGTGTGCAGAACACCGGGGAGCTGTTTTTT.